This T cell receptor (beta chain) was observed in a study of control samples from healthy donors and cancer patients. The protocol was immunoSEQ multiplex PCR, while the TCRdb copy is restricted to in-frame clones and leaves out a portion. The repertoire holds under 450,000 clones, about 93% seen once, with approximately 6.3% in the top ten. The CDR3 has 17 residues. Germline values: CDR1 LGHNA, CDR2 YNFKEQ. With 4 bases clipped from V and 2 bases from J, the junction kept 8 bases outside the gene matches. The source material was PBMCs. The V gene is TRBV4-2, the J gene TRBJ2-1; 10 bases align to TRBD2. This clonotype was obtained from a man aged 35-49 years with head and neck cancer. CDR3 in amino acids: CASSLGLAAITYNEQFF. CDR3 nucleotides: TGTGCCAGCAGCCTCGGACTAGCGGCTATAACCTACAATGAGCAGTTCTTC.